The next 6 T cell receptor beta chains were all read from a single sample in a study of cytomegalovirus exposure and HLA in healthy donors. In the PCR, 60 Vbeta and 13 Jbeta primers were used. Some clones are missing from TCRdb's copy, which holds only in-frame ones; the method was immunoSEQ multiplex PCR. The repertoire holds about 130,000 clones, with roughly 85% as singletons. Sequencing used PBMCs. The receptors here all came from a man aged 40-55 years in good health and CMV-seropositive.

This clone turned up a few times. CDR3 coding DNA: TGTGCCAGCAGCTTTACACCTAACTATGGCTACACCTTC. Amino acids: CASSFTPNYGYTF. The rearrangement uses TRBV5-8 and TRBJ1-2; no definite D call. There are 13 residues in the CDR3. Germline lookup yields CDR1 SGHTS and CDR2 YDEGEE. V lost 2 bases and J lost 0, with 5 bases in between.

The V and J genes are TRBV6-1 and TRBJ2-1, with D tentatively TRBD2 (6 bases). CDR3 length equals 15 residues. V gave up 10 bases and J gave up 9 bases, with 25 bases separating them. CDR1 MNHNS and CDR2 SASEGT come from the germline V gene. This CDR3 is CATKTSGGISSEQFF. Here the CDR3 DNA reads TGTGCCACCAAGACCTCGGGCGGGATTAGTAGTGAGCAGTTCTTC.

The chain has TRBV5-3 and TRBJ1-1; tentatively, D is TRBD1 (5 bases). TRBV5-3 is designated an ORF whose function remains uncertain. The germline V and J ends were trimmed by 0 bases and 4 bases, with 16 bases remaining between them. The CDR3 is 16 residues long. This chain's CDR3 is CARSLGRAGSSTEAFF. CDR3 nucleotides: TGTGCCAGAAGCTTGGGCAGGGCTGGATCCAGCACTGAAGCTTTCTTT.

This sequence joins TRBV27 and TRBJ2-7; D is perhaps TRBD1 (6 bases). Trimming stripped 6 bases from V and 3 bases from J, with 12 bases between. The CDR3 loop spans 13 amino acids. Germline V CDR1 and CDR2: MNHEY, SMNVEV (reference sequence). DNA for the CDR3: TGTGCCAGCAGCATGGACAGCTTCTACGAGCAGTACTTC. This translates into CASSMDSFYEQYF.

This clone was detected only a few times. V is TRBV6-5 and J is TRBJ2-5, with D possibly matching TRBD2 (6 bases). V lost 10 bases and J 5 bases, leaving 17 bases between the germline ends. The CDR3 extends over 13 amino acids. The germline V gene has CDR1 MNHEY and CDR2 SVGAGI. CDR3 coding DNA: TGTGCCACCCGCATCGGGGCGGGGGAGACCCAGTACTTC. Protein sequence: CATRIGAGETQYF.

A few counts support this clone. This chain connects TRBV5-1 to TRBJ2-2, with a possible D match to TRBD2 (6 bases). CDR3 length: 13 amino acids. Trimming pared 5 bases from V and 7 bases from J, leaving 12 bases between. Germline V lookup: CDR1 SGHRS, CDR2 YFSETQ. The CDR3 nucleotides read TGCGCCAGCAGTTCGCCCGGGGGCGGGGAGCTGTTTTTT. It specifies CASSSPGGGELFF.